Listed here is a single T cell receptor beta chain. Trimming took off 2 bases at V and 1 base at J, with 3 bases between the two ends. The CDR3 is 13 amino acids. Germline V gene sequence: CDR1 MNHEY, CDR2 SVGEGT. The data stem from a study of T-cell reconstitution after alpha-beta-depleted transplantation in children. Molecular barcoding with unique molecular identifiers was used for the TCRbeta library. From the PCR reads, TCRdb called clonotypes with MiXCR, one entry per CDR3 protein. The sample has approximately 500,000 distinct CDR3 sequences, roughly 30% seen once. V gene TRBV6-2 or TRBV6-3 combines with J gene TRBJ2-1; D gene unclear. This sequence originates from a boy younger than two with Wiskott-Aldrich syndrome, due to receive a stem cell transplant. The specimen was PBMCs, collected before TCRalphabeta/CD19-depleted stem cell transplant. CDR3 amino acids: CASSYTSYNEQFF. CDR3 nucleotides: TGTGCCAGCAGTTACACATCCTACAATGAGCAGTTCTTC.